This T cell receptor beta chain was observed in a study of molecular identifiers for immune sequencing clone quantification (dated by TCRdb to 2017 to 2018). Broadly, across the study: For a replicate experiment, RNA from around 18,000 or 91,000 naive CD8 T cells was divided into five aliquots, and four of the five aliquots were sequenced. CD8 T cells were used in a methods study to benchmark molecular-identifier clustering-based TCR repertoire sequencing (MIDCIRS) and TCR RNA copy counting.

Libraries came from PCR. The reads were generated on a NextSeq 500. Bulk TCR libraries were prepared as previously described, using TCR primers listed in Table S5. Total RNA was purified with the Qiagen AllPrep DNA/RNA kit. Before analysis, reads from multiple sequencing runs of one library were combined. Regarding the original processing steps: Reads were retained only if the reads had an exact TCR constant sequence, and the retained reads were trimmed to 150 nt and grouped according to their 12-nt molecular barcodes. Reads in each barcode group were sub-clustered using a 15% Levenshtein threshold, and a quality-weighted consensus sequence was built for each RNA molecule. Non-functional sequences were removed, as were lower-count sequences one edit away from another. Barcode sub-clusters with fewer than 20% of the maximum read count were removed, based on fitting two negative binomial distributions. The raw public reads went through TCRdb reprocessing: fastp at Q25, MiXCR clone calling, in-frame beta chains kept. Rows merge per CDR3 protein into single entries with the most common DNA and genes. It is TCRdb's table, rather than the study itself, that gives the V and J calls and clone size. Recorded for this sample are nearly 650,000 distinct CDR3 sequences; approximately 24% of them occurred a single time. Of the sample, about 0.73% is held by the ten largest clones.

Naive CD8 T cell libraries were made from 20,000 to 1,000,000 sorted cells using 10%, 30% or 50% of purified RNA. On a BD FACSAria II, naive CD8 T cells were FACS-sorted as CD8+CD4-CCR7+CD45RA+ and collected into RLT Plus buffer. To test detection sensitivity, Jurkat RNA equivalent to about ten TCR copies was spiked into samples of roughly 17,000-1,000,000 naive CD8 T cells. CD8 T cells were enriched with RosetteSep CD8+ T Cell Enrichment Cocktail and Ficoll-Paque, followed by ACK red cell lysis. This clonotype was detected a few times. Its antigen remains unidentified. No base quality information exists; no much larger clone differs at one position. What the work shows at the level of the full study, not this receptor alone: Without barcode sub-clustering, chimeric consensus sequences inflated TCR diversity; chimeras reached as high as 47%. Spiked-in Jurkat TCR RNA equivalent to a single cell was reported to be detectable even among fewer than 1.2 million naive CD8 T cells. Identical TCR molecules sharing a barcode could cause highly expanded clone sizes to be underestimated. In CMV-specific effector cells, clones with more than 20 RNA copies contained over 97% of molecules, whereas in naive cells such clones contained under 1% of molecules. Modeling indicated around 3 TCR RNA copies recovered per cell, compared with 7.5 to 10 by digital PCR, which implies a capture efficiency of about 27%. The naive libraries included spiked-in Jurkat TCR RNA (roughly 11 copies' worth), and this RNA is not part of the donor repertoire.

Measured from the cysteine to the phenylalanine, the CDR3 is 17 residues long. Only the CDR3 DNA is retained, 51 bases long and in frame from the first base. The germline V gene provides CDR1 MNHEY and CDR2 SVGEGT. After removal of 0 bases from V and 8 bases from J, the junction retains 8 bases not matched to a gene. The source material was naive CD8+ T cells from blood, with Jurkat cell RNA spiked in. The sample's cell subset or site label, decoded: FACS-sorted CD8+CD4-CCR7+CD45RA+ naive T cells. The sequence links TRBV6-2 or TRBV6-3 to TRBJ2-3, with 13 junctional bases fitting TRBD2. The TCR sequence derives from a human donor in good health. Some libraries in this study had Jurkat cell RNA spiked in. The CDR3 in this case is CASSYSLTSGGAVTQYF. The sequenced DNA is TGTGCCAGCAGTTACTCGTTAACTAGCGGGGGGGCCGTTACGCAGTATTTT.